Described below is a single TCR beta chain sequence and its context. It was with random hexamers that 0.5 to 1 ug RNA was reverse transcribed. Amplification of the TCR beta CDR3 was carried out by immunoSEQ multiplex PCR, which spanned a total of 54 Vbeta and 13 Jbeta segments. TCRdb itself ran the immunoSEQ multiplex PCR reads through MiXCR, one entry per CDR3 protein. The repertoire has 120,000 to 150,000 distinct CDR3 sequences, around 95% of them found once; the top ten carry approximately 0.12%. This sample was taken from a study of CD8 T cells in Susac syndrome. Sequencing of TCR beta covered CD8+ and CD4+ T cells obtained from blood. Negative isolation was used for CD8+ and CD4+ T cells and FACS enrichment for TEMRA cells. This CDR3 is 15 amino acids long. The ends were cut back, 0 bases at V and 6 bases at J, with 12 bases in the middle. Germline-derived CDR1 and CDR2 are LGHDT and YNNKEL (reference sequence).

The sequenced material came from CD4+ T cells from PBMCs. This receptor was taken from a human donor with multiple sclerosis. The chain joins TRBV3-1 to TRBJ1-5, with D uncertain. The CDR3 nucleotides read TGTGCCAGCAGCCAAGATGCAAAAACGAGTCAGCCCCAGCATTTT. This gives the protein CASSQDAKTSQPQHF.